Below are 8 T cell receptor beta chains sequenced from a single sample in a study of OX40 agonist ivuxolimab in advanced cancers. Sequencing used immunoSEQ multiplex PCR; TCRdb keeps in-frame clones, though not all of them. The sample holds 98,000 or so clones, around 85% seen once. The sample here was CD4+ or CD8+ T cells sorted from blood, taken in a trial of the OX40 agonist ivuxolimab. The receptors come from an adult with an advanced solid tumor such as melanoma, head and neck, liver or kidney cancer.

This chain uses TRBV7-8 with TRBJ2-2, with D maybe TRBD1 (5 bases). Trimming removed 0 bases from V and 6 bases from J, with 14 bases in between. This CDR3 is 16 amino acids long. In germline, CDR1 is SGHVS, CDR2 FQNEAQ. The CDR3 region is CASSLAQALGAGELFF. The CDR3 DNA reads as TGTGCCAGCAGCTTAGCTCAGGCCTTAGGGGCCGGGGAGCTGTTTTTT. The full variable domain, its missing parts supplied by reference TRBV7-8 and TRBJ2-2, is GAGVSQSPRYKVAKRGQDVALRCDPISGHVSLFWYQQALGQGPEFLTYFQNEAQLDKSGLPSDRFFAERPEGSVSTLKIQRTQQEDSAVYLCASSLAQALGAGELFFGEGSRLTVL.

CDR3: CASNVAGALTYEQYF. CDR3 bases: TGTGCCAGCAACGTAGCGGGAGCCCTGACCTACGAGCAGTACTTC. V usage is TRBV6-6 and J usage is TRBJ2-7; TRBD2 matches at 9 bases. The CDR3 loop spans 15 amino acids. In germline, CDR1 is MNHNY, CDR2 SVGAGI (reference sequence). V lost 7 bases, J lost 2 bases, and 9 bases stayed unmatched.

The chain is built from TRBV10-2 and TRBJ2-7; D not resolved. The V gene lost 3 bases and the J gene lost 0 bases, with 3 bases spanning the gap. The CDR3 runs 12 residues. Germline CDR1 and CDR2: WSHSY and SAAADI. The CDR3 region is CASSDYSYEQYF. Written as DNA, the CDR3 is TGCGCCAGCAGTGACTACTCCTACGAGCAGTACTTC.

The CDR3 coding sequence is TGTGCCAGCAGCGTAGGCAGCGGGGTTGCTCAAGAGACCCAGTACTTC. It translates to CASSVGSGVAQETQYF. The gene calls are TRBV9 and TRBJ2-5, with 7 bases matching TRBD2. The CDR3 covers 16 residues. Germline lookup yields CDR1 SGDLS and CDR2 YYNGEE. The ends lost 0 bases at V and 2 bases at J; junction bases unmatched: 7.

The CDR3 loop reads CASSPRTGLNSPLHF. The CDR3 DNA is TGTGCCAGCAGTCCCCGTACTGGGCTTAATTCACCCCTCCACTTT. The chain links TRBV6-6 to TRBJ1-6; D ambiguous. Trimming shortened V by 5 bases and J by 6 bases, and 14 bases separated the two germline ends. Germline CDR1 reads MNHNY; CDR2 reads SVGAGI (reference sequence). The CDR3 contains 15 residues.

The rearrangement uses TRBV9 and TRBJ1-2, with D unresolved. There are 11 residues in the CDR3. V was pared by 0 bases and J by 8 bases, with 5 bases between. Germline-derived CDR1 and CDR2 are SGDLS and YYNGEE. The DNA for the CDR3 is TGTGCCAGCAGCGTAGAGGGAGGCTACACCTTC. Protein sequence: CASSVEGGYTF.

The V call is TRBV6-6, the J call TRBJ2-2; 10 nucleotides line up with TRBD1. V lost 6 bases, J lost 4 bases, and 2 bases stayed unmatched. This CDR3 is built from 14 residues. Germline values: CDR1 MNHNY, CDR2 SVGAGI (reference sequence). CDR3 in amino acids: CASRRTGGTGELFF. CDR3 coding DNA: TGTGCCAGCAGGCGGACAGGGGGCACCGGGGAGCTGTTTTTT.

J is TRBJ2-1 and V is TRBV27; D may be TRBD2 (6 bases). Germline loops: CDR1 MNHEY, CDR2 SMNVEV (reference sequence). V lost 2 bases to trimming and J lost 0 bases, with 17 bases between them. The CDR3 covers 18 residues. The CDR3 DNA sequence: TGTGCCAGCAGTTTAAATGGTGGAGCCGGGAGCTCCTACAATGAGCAGTTCTTC. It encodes CASSLNGGAGSSYNEQFF.